The clone carrying this TCR beta chain was detected only once. What it binds is not known. This entry belongs to a study of cytotoxic CD8 clonotypes in ibrutinib-treated CLL. Findings and limits, study-wide: T-cell clonality at baseline went above that of age-matched healthy donors and rose and fell with circulating CD8+ T-cell counts. Sampling times (in sustained-remission versus progressing patients) were not the same. Clonality increased with ibrutinib response but returned toward baseline at progression.

Trimming left V 3 bases short and J 9 bases short, with 15 bases between. CDR3 size: 14 residues. Germline V gene data show CDR1 as LGHNA and CDR2 as YNFKEQ. Produced via immunoSEQ multiplex PCR; TCRdb's table is partial and in-frame only. Among 15,000 to 20,000 clones listed, under 75% were seen once. The receptor was derived from a human donor with chronic lymphocytic leukemia. Source: PBMCs, taken after 12 months of ibrutinib treatment. The chain employs TRBV4-2 and TRBJ2-1; TRBD1 might be the D (6 bases). The CDR3 DNA reads as TGTGCCAGCAGCCACCCCCTGGGCAGGGGTGAGCAGTTCTTC. Amino acids: CASSHPLGRGEQFF.